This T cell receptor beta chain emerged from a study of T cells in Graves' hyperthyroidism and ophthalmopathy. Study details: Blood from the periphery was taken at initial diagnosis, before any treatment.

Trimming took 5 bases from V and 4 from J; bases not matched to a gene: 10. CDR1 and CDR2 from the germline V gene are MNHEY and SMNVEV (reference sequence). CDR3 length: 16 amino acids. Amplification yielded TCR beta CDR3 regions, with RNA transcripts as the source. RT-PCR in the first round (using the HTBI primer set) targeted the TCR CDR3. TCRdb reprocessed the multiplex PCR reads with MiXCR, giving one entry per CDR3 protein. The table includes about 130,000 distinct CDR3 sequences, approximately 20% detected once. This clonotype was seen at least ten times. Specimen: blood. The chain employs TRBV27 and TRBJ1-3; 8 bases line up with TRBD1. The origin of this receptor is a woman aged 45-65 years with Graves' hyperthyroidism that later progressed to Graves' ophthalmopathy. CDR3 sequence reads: CASSPHQGARGNTIYF. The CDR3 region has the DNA TGTGCCAGCAGTCCCCACCAGGGGGCGCGAGGAAACACCATATATTTT.